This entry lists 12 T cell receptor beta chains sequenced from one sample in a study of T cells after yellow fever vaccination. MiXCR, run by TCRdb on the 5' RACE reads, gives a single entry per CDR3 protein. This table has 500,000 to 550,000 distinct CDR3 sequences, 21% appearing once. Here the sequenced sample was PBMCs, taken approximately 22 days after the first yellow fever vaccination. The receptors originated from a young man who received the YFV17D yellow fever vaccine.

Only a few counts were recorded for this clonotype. CDR3 sequence reads: CASNRGSYNEQFF. The DNA of the CDR3 is TGTGCCAGCAACCGCGGCTCCTACAATGAGCAGTTCTTC. The chain links TRBV2 to TRBJ2-1, with D uncertain. This CDR3 is built from 13 residues. Germline lookup yields CDR1 SNHLY and CDR2 FYNNEI. Trimming took 7 bases from V and 0 from J, leaving 7 bases between them.

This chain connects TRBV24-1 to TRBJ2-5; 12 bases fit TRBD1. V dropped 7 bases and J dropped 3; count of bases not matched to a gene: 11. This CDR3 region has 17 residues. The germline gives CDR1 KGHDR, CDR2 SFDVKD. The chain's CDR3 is CATSVPPGQGAEETQYF. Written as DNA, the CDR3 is TGTGCCACCAGCGTTCCCCCGGGACAGGGGGCGGAAGAGACCCAGTACTTC.

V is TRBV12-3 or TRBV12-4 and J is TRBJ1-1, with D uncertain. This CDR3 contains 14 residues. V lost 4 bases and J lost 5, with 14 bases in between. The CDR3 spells CASSSRWAGTEAFF. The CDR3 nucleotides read TGTGCCAGCAGTTCCCGCTGGGCGGGGACTGAAGCTTTCTTT.

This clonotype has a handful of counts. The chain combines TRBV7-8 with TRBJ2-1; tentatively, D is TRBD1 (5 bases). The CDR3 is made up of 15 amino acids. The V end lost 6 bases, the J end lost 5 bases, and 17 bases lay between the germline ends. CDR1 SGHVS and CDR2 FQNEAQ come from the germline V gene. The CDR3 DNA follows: TGTGCCAGCAGACCGTTCCGATTGGGGCACAATGAGCAGTTCTTC. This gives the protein CASRPFRLGHNEQFF.

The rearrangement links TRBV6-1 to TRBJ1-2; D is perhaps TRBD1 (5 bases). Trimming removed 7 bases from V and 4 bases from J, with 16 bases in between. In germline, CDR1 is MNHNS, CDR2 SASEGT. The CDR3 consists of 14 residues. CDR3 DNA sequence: TGTGCCAGCACCCTCGGGACGGCACTCTATGGCTACACCTTC. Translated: CASTLGTALYGYTF.

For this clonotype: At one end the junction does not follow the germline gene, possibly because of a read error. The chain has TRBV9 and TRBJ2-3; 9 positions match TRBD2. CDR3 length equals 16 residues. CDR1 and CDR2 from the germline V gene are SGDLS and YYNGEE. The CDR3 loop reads CASGVSGGPITDTQYF. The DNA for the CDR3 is TGTGCCAGCGGCGTAAGCGGGGGGCCTATCACAGATACGCAGTATTTT. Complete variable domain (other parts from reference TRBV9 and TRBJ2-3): DSGVTQTPKHLITATGQRVTLRCSPRSGDLSVYWYQQSLDQGLQFLIQYYNGEERAKGNILERFSAQQFPDLHSELNLSSLELGDSALYFCASGVSGGPITDTQYFGPGTRLTVL.

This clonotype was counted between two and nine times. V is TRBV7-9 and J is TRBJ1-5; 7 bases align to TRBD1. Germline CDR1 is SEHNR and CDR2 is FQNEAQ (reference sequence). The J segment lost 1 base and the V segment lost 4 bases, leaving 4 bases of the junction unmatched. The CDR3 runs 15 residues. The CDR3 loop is CASSSSGGSNQPQHF. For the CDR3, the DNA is TGTGCCAGCAGCTCCTCAGGGGGGAGCAATCAGCCCCAGCATTTT.

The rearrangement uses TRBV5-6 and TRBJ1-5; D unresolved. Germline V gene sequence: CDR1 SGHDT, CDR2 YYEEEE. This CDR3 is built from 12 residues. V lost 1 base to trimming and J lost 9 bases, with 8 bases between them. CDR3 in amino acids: CASSLSLGPQHF. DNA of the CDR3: TGTGCCAGCAGCTTGTCCCTCGGGCCCCAGCATTTT.

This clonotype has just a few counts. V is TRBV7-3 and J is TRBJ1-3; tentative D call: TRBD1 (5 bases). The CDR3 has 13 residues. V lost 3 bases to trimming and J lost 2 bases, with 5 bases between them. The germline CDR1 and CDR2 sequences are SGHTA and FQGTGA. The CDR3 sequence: CASSLGPGNTIYF. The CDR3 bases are TGTGCCAGCAGCTTGGGACCTGGAAACACCATATATTTT.

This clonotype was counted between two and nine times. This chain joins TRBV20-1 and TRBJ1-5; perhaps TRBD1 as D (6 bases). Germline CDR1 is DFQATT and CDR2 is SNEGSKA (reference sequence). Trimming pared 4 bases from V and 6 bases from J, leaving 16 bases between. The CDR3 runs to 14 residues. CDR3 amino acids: CSATPQGTFQPQHF. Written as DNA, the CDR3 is TGCAGTGCTACCCCCCAGGGGACTTTTCAGCCCCAGCATTTT.

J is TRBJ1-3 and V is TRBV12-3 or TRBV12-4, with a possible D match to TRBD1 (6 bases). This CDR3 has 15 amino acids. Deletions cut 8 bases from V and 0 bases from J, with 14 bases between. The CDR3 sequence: CASRPTGSSGNTIYF. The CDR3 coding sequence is TGTGCCAGCCGTCCGACAGGCAGCTCTGGAAACACCATATATTTT.

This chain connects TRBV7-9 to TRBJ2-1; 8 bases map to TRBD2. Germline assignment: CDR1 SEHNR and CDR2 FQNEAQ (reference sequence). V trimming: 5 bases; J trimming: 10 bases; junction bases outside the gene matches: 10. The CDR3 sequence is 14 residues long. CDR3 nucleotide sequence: TGTGCCAGCAGCCGATCCTTAGCGGGGAGAGAGCAGTTCTTC. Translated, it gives CASSRSLAGREQFF. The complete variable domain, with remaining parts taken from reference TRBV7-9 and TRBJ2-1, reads DTGVSQNPRHKITKRGQNVTFRCDPISEHNRLYWYRQTLGQGPEFLTYFQNEAQLEKSRLLSDRFSAERPKGSFSTLEIQRTEQGDSAMYLCASSRSLAGREQFFGPGTRLTVL.